Given below is one T cell receptor beta chain in context. The antigen it binds to is not known. Base qualities are not at hand, and no much larger clone is one base apart. The data belong to a study of control samples from healthy donors and cancer patients (dated by TCRdb to 2019 to 2021). The library was built by means of the immunoSEQ multiplex PCR assay. TCRdb obtained this table from immuneACCESS and retained in-frame rearrangements with V and J assigned. These tables miss some clones; where compared with another copy, unresolved V genes account for less than half of the shortfall, and the remainder is unexplained. This sample gives some 40,000 clones in total; 83% of them show up just once. The biggest ten clones account for 20% to 25% of the sample. Including the terminal cysteine and phenylalanine, the CDR3 comprises 12 residues. Left in the record is the CDR3 DNA by itself, 36 bases read in frame from the first base. V and J lose 4 bases and 7 bases, and a span of 11 bases separates them. In the germline V gene, CDR1 corresponds to SGDLS and CDR2 to YYNGEE.

Input material: PBMCs. The V and J genes are TRBV9 and TRBJ1-2; matching of 6 bases hints at TRBD1 as the D gene. This TCR was sampled from a woman aged 60 to 75 with lung cancer. The CDR3: CASSSQGGGYTF. The DNA sequence follows: TGTGCCAGCAGCTCACAGGGTGGTGGCTACACCTTC.